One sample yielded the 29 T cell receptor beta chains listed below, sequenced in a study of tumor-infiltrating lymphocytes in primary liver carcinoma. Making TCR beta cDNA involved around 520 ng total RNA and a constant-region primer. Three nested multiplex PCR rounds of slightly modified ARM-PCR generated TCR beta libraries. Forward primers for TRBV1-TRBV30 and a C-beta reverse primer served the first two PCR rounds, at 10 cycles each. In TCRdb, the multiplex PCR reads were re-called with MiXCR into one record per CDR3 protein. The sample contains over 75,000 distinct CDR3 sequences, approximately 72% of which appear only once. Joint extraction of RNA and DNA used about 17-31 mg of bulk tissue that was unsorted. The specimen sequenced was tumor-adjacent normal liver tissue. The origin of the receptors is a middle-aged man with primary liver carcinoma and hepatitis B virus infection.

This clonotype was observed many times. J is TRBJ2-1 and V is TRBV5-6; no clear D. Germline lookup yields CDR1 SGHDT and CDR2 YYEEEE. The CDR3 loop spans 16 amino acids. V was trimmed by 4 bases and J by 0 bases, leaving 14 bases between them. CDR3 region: CASSLPGISSYNEQFF. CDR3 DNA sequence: TGTGCCAGCAGCCTCCCGGGCATAAGCTCCTACAATGAGCAGTTCTTC.

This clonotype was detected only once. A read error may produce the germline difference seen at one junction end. The CDR3 is CASSLLTSENAGELFF. The CDR3 region has the DNA TGCGCCAGCAGCCTCCTCACTAGCGAGAACGCCGGGGAGCTGTTTTTT. The V call is TRBV5-1, the J call TRBJ2-2; 7 nucleotides match TRBD2. Germline CDR1 and CDR2: SGHRS and YFSETQ. This CDR3 is built from 16 residues.

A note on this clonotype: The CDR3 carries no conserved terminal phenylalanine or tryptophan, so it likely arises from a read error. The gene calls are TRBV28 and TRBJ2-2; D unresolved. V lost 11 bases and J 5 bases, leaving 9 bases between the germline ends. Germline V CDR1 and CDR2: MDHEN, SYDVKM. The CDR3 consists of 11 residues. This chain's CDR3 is CAGGPTGELFV. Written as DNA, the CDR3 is TGTGCCGGTGGGCCAACCGGGGAGCTGTTTGTT.

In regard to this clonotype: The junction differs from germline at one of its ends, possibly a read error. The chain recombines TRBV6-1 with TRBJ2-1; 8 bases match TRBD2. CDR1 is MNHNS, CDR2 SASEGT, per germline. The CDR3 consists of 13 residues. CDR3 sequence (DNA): TGTGCCAACAGTGAAAACGGGAGGGAGGGCACTTTCTTC. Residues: CANSENGREGTFF.

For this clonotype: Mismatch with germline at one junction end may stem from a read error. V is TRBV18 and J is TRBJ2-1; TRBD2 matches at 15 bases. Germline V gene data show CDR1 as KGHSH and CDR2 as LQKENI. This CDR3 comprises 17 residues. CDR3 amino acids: CASSPASGTSGRNEQFF. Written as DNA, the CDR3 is TGTGCCAGCTCACCAGCTTCCGGGACTAGCGGGAGGAATGAGCAGTTTTTC.

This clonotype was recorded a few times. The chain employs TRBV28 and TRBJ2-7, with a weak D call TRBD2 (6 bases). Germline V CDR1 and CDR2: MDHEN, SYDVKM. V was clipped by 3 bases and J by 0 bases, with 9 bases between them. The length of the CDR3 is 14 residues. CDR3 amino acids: CASSFGGSSYEQYF. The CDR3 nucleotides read TGTGCCAGCAGTTTCGGAGGGAGCTCCTACGAGCAGTACTTC.

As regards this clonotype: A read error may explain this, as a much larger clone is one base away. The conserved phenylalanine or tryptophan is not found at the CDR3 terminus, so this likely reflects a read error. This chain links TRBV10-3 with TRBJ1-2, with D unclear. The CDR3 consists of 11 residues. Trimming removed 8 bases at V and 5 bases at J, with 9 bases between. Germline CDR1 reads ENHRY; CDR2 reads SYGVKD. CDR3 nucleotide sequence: TGTGCCATCGAGGCGCCATATGGCTACACCCTC. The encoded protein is CAIEAPYGYTL.

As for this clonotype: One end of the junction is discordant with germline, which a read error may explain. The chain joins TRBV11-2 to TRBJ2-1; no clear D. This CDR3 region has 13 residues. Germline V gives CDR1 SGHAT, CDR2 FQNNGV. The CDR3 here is CASSFTGVNEQFF. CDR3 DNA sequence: TGTGCCAGTAGCTTCACCGGAGTCAATGAGCAGTTCTTC.

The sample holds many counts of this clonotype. The chain's CDR3 is CASSLLAGVYEQYF. DNA of the CDR3: TGTGCCAGCAGTCTCTTAGCGGGTGTCTACGAGCAGTACTTC. The chain carries TRBV12-3 or TRBV12-4 and TRBJ2-7, with TRBD2 matching 7 bases. J was trimmed by 3 bases and V by 5 bases; bases with no gene match: 7. This CDR3 has 14 residues.

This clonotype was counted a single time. The CDR3 spells CASSLWRLAGGPYNEQFF. DNA for the CDR3: TGTGCCAGCAGCTTATGGAGACTAGCGGGAGGGCCCTACAATGAGCAGTTCTTC. The V gene is TRBV11-2, the J gene TRBJ2-1; TRBD2 matches 14 bases. V shed 2 bases and J 2 bases; nucleotides not matched to a gene: 5. The CDR3 contains 18 residues. Germline values: CDR1 SGHAT, CDR2 FQNNGV.

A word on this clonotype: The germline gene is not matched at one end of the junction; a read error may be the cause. The CDR3 DNA sequence: TGTGCCAGCACCCCGGACAGTATCTACGAGCAGTGCTTC. It is translated as CASTPDSIYEQCF. This chain joins TRBV12-3 or TRBV12-4 and TRBJ2-7; a possible D gene is TRBD1 (6 bases). This CDR3 has 13 amino acids.

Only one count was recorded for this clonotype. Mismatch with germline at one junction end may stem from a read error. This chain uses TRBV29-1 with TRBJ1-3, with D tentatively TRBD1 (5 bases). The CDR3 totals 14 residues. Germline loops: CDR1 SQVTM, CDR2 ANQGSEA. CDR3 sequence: CSVVTGDSGNTMYF. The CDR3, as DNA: TGCAGCGTTGTTACGGGGGACTCTGGAAACACCATGTATTTT. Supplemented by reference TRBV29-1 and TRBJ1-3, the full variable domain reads SAVISQKPSRDICQRGTSLTIQCQVDSQVTMMFWYRQQPGQSLTLIATANQGSEATYESGFVIDKFPISRPNLTFSTLTVSNMSPEDSSIYLCSVVTGDSGNTMYFGEGSWLTVV.

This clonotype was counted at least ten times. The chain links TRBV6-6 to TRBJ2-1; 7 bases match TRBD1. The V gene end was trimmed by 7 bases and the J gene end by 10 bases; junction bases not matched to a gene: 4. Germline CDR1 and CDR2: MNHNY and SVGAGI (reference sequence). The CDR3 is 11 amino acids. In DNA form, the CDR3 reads TGTGCCAGCAACGGACAGGACGAGCAGTTCTTC. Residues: CASNGQDEQFF.

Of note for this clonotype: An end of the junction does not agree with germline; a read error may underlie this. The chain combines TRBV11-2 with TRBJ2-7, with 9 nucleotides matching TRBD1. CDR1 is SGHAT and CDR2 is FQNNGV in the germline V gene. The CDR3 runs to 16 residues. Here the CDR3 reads CASSLDFLGQGCEQYF. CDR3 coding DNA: TGTGCCAGCAGCTTAGACTTTCTGGGACAGGGCTGCGAACAGTATTTC.

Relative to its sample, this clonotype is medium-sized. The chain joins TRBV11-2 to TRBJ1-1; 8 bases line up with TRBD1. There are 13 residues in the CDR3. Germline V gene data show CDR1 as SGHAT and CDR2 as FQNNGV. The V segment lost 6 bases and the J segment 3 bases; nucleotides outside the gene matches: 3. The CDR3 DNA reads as TGTGCCAGCAGTACGACAGGGGACACTGAAGCTTTCTTT. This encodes CASSTTGDTEAFF.

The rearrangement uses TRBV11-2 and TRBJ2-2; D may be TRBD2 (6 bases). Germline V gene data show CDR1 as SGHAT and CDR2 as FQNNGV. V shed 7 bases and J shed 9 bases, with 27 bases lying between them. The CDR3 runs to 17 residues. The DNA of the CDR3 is TGTGCCAGCAACGCGGGATTAGCGGTCTCCCCGGCCAGGGAGCTGTTTTTT. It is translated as CASNAGLAVSPARELFF.

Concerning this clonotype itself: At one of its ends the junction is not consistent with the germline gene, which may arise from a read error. The CDR3 loop reads CASNFDRDRVGTGELFF. The CDR3 region has the DNA TGTGCCAGCAACTTTGATCGGGATAGGGTTGGCACCGGGGAGCTGTTCTTT. The J gene is TRBJ2-2, the V gene TRBV11-2, with D possibly TRBD2 on 5 matching bases. The CDR3 runs 17 residues. Germline CDR1 and CDR2: SGHAT and FQNNGV.

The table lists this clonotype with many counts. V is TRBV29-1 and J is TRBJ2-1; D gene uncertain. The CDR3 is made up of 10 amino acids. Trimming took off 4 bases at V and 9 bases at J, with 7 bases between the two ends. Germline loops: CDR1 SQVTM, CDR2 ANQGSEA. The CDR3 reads CSVVTPEQFF. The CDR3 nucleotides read TGCAGCGTTGTGACACCTGAGCAGTTCTTC.

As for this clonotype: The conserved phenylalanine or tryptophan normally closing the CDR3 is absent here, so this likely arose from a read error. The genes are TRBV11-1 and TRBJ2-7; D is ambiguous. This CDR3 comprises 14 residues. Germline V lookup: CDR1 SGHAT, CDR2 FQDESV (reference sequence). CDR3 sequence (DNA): TGTACCAGCAGCCCCCGACGGGTTACCTACAAGCAGTACCTC. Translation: CTSSPRRVTYKQYL.

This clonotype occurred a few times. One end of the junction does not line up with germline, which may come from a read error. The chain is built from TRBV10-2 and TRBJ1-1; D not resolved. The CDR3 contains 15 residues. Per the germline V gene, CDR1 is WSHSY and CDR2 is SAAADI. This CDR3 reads CSSSESSSMNTEAFF. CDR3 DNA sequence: TGCTCCAGCAGTGAGTCAAGCAGTATGAACACTGAAGCTTTCTTT.

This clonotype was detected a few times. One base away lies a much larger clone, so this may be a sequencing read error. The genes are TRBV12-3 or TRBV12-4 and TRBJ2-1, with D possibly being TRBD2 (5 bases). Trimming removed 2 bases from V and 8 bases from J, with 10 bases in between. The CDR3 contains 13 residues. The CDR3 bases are TGTGCCAGCAGTTTACCGGGAAGGGATGAGCAGTTCTTC. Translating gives CASSLPGRDEQFF.

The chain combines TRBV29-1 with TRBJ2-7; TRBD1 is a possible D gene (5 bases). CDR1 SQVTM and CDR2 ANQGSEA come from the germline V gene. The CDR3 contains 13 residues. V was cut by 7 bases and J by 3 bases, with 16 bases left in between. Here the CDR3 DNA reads TGCAGCGCCCTGATAGGGGCCGACTACGAGCAGTACTTC. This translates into CSALIGADYEQYF.

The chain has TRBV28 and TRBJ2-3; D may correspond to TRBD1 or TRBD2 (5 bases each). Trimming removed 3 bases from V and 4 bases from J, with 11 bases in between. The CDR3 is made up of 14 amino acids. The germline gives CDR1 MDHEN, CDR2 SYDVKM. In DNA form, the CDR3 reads TGTGCCAGCAGTTTGGGGGTGTCACCAGATACGCAGTATTTT. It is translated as CASSLGVSPDTQYF.

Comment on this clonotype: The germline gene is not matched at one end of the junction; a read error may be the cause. The CDR3 bases are TGTGACATCAGCCGGCCGGCGGGGAGCACAGATACGCAATATTTT. Its translation: CDISRPAGSTDTQYF. J is TRBJ2-3 and V is TRBV11-2; a possible D gene is TRBD2 (6 bases). CDR1 and CDR2 from the germline V gene are SGHAT and FQNNGV. This CDR3 has 15 residues.

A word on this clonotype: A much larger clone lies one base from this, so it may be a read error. Here the CDR3 reads CASSYGAGESGTQYF. The CDR3, as DNA: TGTGCCAGCAGTTATGGAGCGGGAGAGAGTGGTACGCAGTATTTT. V and J are TRBV6-5 and TRBJ2-3; 8 bases are a match to TRBD2. V lost 3 bases and J lost 8; bases outside the gene matches: 10. CDR3 length equals 15 residues. From germline, CDR1 is MNHEY and CDR2 SVGAGI.

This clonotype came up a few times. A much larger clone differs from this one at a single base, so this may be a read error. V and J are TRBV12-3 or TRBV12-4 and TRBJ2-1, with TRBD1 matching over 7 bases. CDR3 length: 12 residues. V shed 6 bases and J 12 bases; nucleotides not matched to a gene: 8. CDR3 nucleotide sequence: TGTGCCAGCAGACTGAGACAGGGAGCGCAGTTCTTC. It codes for CASRLRQGAQFF.

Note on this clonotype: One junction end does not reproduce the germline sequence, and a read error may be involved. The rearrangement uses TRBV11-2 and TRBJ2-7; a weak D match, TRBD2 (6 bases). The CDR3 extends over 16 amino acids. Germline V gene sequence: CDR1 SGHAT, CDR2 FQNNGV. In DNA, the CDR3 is TGTGCCAGCAGCTTAGGAGGCGAGGACTACCGTTTGGAGCATTACTTC. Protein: CASSLGGEDYRLEHYF.

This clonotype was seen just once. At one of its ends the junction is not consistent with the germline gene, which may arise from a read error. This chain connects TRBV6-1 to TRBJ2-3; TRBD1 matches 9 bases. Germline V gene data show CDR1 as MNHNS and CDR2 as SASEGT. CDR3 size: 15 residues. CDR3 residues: CVSTPLDRGEDTQYF. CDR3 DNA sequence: TGTGTCAGCACCCCCCTGGACAGGGGCGAAGATACGCAGTATTTT.

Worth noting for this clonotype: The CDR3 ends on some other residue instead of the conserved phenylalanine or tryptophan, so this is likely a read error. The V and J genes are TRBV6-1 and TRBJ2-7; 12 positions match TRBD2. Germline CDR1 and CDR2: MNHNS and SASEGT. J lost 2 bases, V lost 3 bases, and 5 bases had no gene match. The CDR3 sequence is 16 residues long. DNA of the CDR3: TGTGCCAGCAGTGATGAACTAGCGGGAGGACCCTACGAGCAGTACTCC. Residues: CASSDELAGGPYEQYS.